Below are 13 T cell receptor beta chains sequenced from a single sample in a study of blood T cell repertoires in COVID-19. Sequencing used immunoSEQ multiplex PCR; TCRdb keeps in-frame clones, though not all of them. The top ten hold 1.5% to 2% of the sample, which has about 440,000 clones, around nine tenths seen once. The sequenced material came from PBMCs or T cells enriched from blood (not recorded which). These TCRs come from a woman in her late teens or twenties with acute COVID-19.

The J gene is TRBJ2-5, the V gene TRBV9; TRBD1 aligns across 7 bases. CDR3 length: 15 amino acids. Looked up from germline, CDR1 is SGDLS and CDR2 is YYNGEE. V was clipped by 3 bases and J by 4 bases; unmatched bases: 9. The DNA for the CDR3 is TGTGCCAGCAGCGCCCAAGGACAGGCTAGAGAGACCCAGTACTTC. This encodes CASSAQGQARETQYF.

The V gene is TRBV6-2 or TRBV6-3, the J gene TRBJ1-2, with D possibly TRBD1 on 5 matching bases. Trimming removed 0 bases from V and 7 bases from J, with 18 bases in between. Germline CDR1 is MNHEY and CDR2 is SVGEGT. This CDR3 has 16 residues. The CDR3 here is CASSYSMEGMYGGYTF. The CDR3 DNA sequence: TGTGCCAGCAGTTACTCGATGGAGGGGATGTATGGTGGCTACACCTTC.

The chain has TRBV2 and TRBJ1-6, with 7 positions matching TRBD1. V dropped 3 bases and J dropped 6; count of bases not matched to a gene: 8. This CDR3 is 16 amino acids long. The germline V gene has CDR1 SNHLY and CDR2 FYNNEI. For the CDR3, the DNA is TGTGCCAGCAGTGAGGGCAGGGGGTCGGGTAATTCACCCCTCCACTTT. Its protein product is CASSEGRGSGNSPLHF.

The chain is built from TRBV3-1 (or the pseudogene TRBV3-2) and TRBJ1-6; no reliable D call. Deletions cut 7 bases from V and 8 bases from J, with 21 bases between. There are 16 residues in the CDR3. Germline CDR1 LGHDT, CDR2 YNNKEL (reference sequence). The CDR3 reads CASTPTAQGGDSPLHF. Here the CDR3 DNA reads TGTGCCAGCACCCCCACAGCCCAAGGAGGTGATTCACCCCTCCACTTT.

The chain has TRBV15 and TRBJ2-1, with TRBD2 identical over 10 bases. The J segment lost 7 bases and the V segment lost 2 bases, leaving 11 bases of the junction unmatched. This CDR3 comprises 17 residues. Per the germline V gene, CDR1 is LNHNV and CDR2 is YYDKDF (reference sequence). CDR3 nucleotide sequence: TGTGCCACCAGCAGACAGGTTGACGCTAGCGGGAGAAATGAGCAGTTCTTC. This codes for CATSRQVDASGRNEQFF. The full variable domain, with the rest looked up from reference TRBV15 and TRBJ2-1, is DAMVIQNPRYQVTQFGKPVTLSCSQTLNHNVMYWYQQKSSQAPKLLFHYYDKDFNNEADTPDNFQSRRPNTSFCFLDIRSPGLGDTAMYLCATSRQVDASGRNEQFFGPGTRLTVL.

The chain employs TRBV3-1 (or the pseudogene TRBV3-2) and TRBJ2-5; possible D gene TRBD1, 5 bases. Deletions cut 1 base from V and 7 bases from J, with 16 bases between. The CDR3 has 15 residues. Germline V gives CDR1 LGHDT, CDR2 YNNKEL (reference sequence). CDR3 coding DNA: TGTGCCAGCAGCCAAGGTGTAGGCAGGGTTGGGACCCAGTACTTC. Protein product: CASSQGVGRVGTQYF.

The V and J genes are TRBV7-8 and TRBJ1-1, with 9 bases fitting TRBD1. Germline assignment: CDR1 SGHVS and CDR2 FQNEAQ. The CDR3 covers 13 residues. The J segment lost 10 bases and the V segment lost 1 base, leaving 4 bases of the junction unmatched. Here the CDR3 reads CASSLGDRGAAFF. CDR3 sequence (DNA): TGTGCCAGCAGCTTAGGAGACAGGGGGGCAGCTTTCTTT.

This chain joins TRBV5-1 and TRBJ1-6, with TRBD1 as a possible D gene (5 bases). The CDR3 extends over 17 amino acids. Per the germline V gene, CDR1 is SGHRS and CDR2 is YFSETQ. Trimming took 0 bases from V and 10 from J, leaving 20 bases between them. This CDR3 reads CASSLAVEGRGRSPLHF. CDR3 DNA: TGCGCCAGCAGCTTGGCTGTGGAGGGGCGAGGGCGGTCACCCCTCCACTTT.

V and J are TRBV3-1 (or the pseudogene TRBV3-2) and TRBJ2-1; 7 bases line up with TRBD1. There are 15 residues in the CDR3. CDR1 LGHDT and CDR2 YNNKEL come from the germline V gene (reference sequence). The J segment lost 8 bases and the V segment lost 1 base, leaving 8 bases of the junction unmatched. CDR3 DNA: TGTGCCAGCAGCCAAGGCGAGGGACAGTCGGATGAGCAGTTCTTC. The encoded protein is CASSQGEGQSDEQFF.

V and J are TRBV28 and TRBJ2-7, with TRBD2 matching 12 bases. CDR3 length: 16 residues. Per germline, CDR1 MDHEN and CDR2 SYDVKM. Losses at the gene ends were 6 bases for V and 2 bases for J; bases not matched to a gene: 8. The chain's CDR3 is CASSARTSGATYEQYF. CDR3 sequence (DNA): TGTGCCAGCAGCGCCAGGACTAGCGGGGCTACCTACGAGCAGTACTTC.

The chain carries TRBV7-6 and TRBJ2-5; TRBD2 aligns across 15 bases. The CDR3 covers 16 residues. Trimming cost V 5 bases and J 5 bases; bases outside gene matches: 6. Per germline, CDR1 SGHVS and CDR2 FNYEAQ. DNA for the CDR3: TGTGCCAGCAGCCGGACTAGCGGGAGGGCCGGGGAGACCCAGTACTTC. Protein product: CASSRTSGRAGETQYF.

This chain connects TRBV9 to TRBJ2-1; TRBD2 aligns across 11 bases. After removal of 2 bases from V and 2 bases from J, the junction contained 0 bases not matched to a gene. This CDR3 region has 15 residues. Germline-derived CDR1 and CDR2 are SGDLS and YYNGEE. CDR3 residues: CASSVSGRAYNEQFF. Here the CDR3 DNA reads TGTGCCAGCAGCGTTAGCGGGAGGGCCTACAATGAGCAGTTCTTC. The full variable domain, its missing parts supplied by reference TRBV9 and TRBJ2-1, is DSGVTQTPKHLITATGQRVTLRCSPRSGDLSVYWYQQSLDQGLQFLIQYYNGEERAKGNILERFSAQQFPDLHSELNLSSLELGDSALYFCASSVSGRAYNEQFFGPGTRLTVL.

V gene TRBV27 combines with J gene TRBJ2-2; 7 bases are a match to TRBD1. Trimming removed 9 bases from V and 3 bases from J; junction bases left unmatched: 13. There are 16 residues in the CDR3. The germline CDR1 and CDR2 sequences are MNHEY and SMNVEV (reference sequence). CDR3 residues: CASKGHRDSYTGELFF. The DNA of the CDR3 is TGTGCCAGTAAGGGACACCGGGACAGTTACACCGGGGAGCTGTTTTTT.